The rows below give T cell receptor beta chains drawn from one sample of a study of cytotoxic CD8 clonotypes in ibrutinib-treated CLL. Here immunoSEQ multiplex PCR was the method, and the copy in TCRdb shows in-frame clones only, minus some. The table records a few hundred thousand clones, under 75% of them present only once. The source was PBMCs, collected after 24 months of ibrutinib treatment. These TCRs come from a human donor with chronic lymphocytic leukemia. CDR3s include the opening cysteine and the closing phenylalanine or tryptophan. The D gene is left open where the match is weak. Expanded clones get a size class; other rows say once, few or many, or leave the size out.

J: TRBJ1-2; D: TRBD1; V: TRBV18; size: .; CDR3: CASSPNGDRGYGYTF; DNA: TGTGCCAGCTCACCGAACGGGGACAGGGGGTATGGCTACACCTTC
J: TRBJ2-3; D: TRBD2; V: TRBV28; size: .; CDR3: CASYSGTRADTQYF; DNA: TGTGCCAGCTATTCCGGGACTAGGGCAGATACGCAGTATTTT
J: TRBJ2-6; D: .; V: TRBV7-3; size: .; CDR3: CASSPRTGGWAGANVLTF; DNA: TGTGCCAGCAGCCCGAGGACTGGGGGTTGGGCTGGGGCCAACGTCCTGACTTTC
J: TRBJ1-1; D: .; V: TRBV2; size: .; CDR3: CASSPGHLNTEAFF; DNA: TGTGCCAGCAGCCCCGGACATCTGAACACTGAAGCTTTCTTT
J: TRBJ2-4; D: .; V: TRBV27; size: .; CDR3: CASSSSFLRGIQYF; DNA: TGTGCCAGCAGTTCGTCCTTTTTGCGGGGCATTCAGTACTTC
J: TRBJ1-3; D: .; V: TRBV30; size: .; CDR3: CAWSEVETIYF; DNA: TGTGCCTGGAGTGAAGTGGAGACCATATATTTT
J: TRBJ1-3; D: .; V: TRBV7-2; size: few; CDR3: CASTPPGARNTIYF; DNA: TGTGCCAGCACCCCGCCCGGAGCCCGGAACACCATATATTTT
J: TRBJ2-7; D: .; V: TRBV6-1; size: few; CDR3: CASSGGALGYEQYF; DNA: TGTGCCAGCAGTGGAGGGGCTCTTGGCTACGAGCAGTACTTC
J: TRBJ2-1; D: TRBD2; V: TRBV4-3; size: .; CDR3: CASSQDSGSRNEQFF; DNA: TGCGCCAGCAGCCAAGATAGCGGGAGTAGGAATGAGCAGTTCTTC
J: TRBJ2-2; D: TRBD1; V: TRBV12-5; size: .; CDR3: CASGLDTGGSTGELFF; DNA: TGTGCTAGTGGTTTGGATACAGGGGGAAGTACCGGGGAGCTGTTTTTT
J: TRBJ2-1; D: .; V: TRBV9; size: .; CDR3: CASSVEPGAREQFF; DNA: TGTGCCAGCAGCGTAGAGCCCGGCGCACGGGAGCAGTTCTTC
J: TRBJ2-2; D: .; V: TRBV29-1; size: .; CDR3: CSAIQAQTSNTGELFF; DNA: TGCAGCGCCATACAGGCACAGACATCGAACACCGGGGAGCTGTTTTTT
J: TRBJ2-7; D: TRBD2; V: TRBV6-5; size: .; CDR3: CASRRVRESYEQYF; DNA: TGTGCCAGCCGTCGGGTGCGGGAGAGCTACGAGCAGTACTTC
J: TRBJ1-3; D: .; V: TRBV29-1; size: .; CDR3: CSVDTGTSPGNTIYF; DNA: TGCAGCGTTGACACCGGGACCTCTCCTGGAAACACCATATATTTT
J: TRBJ2-7; D: TRBD1; V: TRBV6-1; size: .; CDR3: CASSGRDRSSYEQYF; DNA: TGTGCCAGCAGTGGCCGGGACAGGAGCTCCTACGAGCAGTACTTC
J: TRBJ1-1; D: .; V: TRBV13; size: .; CDR3: CASSLFPTEAFF; DNA: TGTGCCAGCAGCTTATTTCCCACTGAAGCTTTCTTT
J: TRBJ2-5; D: TRBD1; V: TRBV7-2; size: .; CDR3: CASSSYRGQETQYF; DNA: TGTGCCAGCAGCTCTTACAGGGGACAAGAGACCCAGTACTTC
J: TRBJ2-7; D: .; V: TRBV6-6; size: .; CDR3: CASSSPRDGAYEQHF; DNA: TGTGCCAGCAGTTCACCTCGGGACGGAGCCTACGAGCAGCACTTC
J: TRBJ2-2; D: .; V: TRBV7-3; size: .; CDR3: CASSPRPAGELFF; DNA: TGTGCCAGCAGCCCCCGTCCTGCCGGGGAGCTGTTTTTT
J: TRBJ2-1; D: TRBD2; V: TRBV6-1; size: .; CDR3: CASNPSGKDEQFF; DNA: TGTGCCAGCAATCCTAGCGGGAAGGATGAGCAGTTCTTC
J: TRBJ2-2; D: TRBD2; V: TRBV7-9; size: .; CDR3: CASRDTSGENTGELFF; DNA: TGTGCCAGCAGGGACACTAGCGGGGAAAACACCGGGGAGCTGTTTTTT
J: TRBJ1-1; D: TRBD1; V: TRBV30; size: few; CDR3: CAWSDRLYTEAFF; DNA: TGTGCCTGGTCGGACAGGCTGTACACTGAAGCTTTCTTT
J: TRBJ2-7; D: .; V: TRBV19; size: few; CDR3: CASSYDGYEQYF; DNA: TGTGCCAGTAGCTATGACGGTTACGAGCAGTACTTC
J: TRBJ2-7; D: .; V: TRBV27; size: few; CDR3: CATLTGTLQYF; DNA: TGTGCCACCTTGACAGGAACCTTACAGTACTTC
J: TRBJ1-1; D: .; V: TRBV6-1; size: .; CDR3: CASSDPARNTEAFF; DNA: TGTGCCAGCAGTGACCCCGCGCGGAACACTGAAGCTTTCTTT
J: TRBJ1-4; D: .; V: TRBV7-9; size: .; CDR3: CASSSLNEKLFF; DNA: TGTGCCAGCAGCTCACTTAATGAAAAACTGTTTTTT
J: TRBJ1-2; D: TRBD1; V: TRBV18; size: .; CDR3: CASSPTGVYGYTF; DNA: TGTGCCAGCTCACCAACAGGGGTATATGGCTACACCTTC
J: TRBJ1-1; D: TRBD1; V: TRBV9; size: .; CDR3: CASSVAWDRGRDSEAFF; DNA: TGTGCCAGCAGCGTAGCTTGGGACAGGGGGCGCGATTCTGAAGCTTTCTTT
J: TRBJ2-1; D: TRBD1; V: TRBV4-2; size: .; CDR3: CASSQVPQGPPYYNEQFF; DNA: TGTGCCAGCAGCCAGGTCCCACAGGGGCCCCCCTACTACAATGAGCAGTTCTTC
J: TRBJ2-6; D: .; V: TRBV5-1; size: .; CDR3: CASSGGSGANVLTF; DNA: TGCGCCAGCAGCGGAGGCTCTGGGGCCAACGTCCTGACTTTC
J: TRBJ2-1; D: .; V: TRBV12-5; size: .; CDR3: CASGLAPNVDEQFF; DNA: TGTGCTAGTGGTTTGGCCCCTAATGTAGATGAGCAGTTCTTC
J: TRBJ1-2; D: .; V: TRBV11-2; size: .; CDR3: CASSVGQYEVFGYTF; DNA: TGTGCCAGCAGTGTAGGGCAGTATGAGGTGTTTGGCTACACCTTC
J: TRBJ1-2; D: TRBD1; V: TRBV2; size: .; CDR3: CASKTGINYGYTF; DNA: TGTGCCAGCAAGACAGGGATTAACTATGGCTACACCTTC
J: TRBJ2-7; D: TRBD2; V: TRBV6-5; size: .; CDR3: CASSTTSGRTEQYF; DNA: TGTGCCAGCAGTACAACTAGCGGGAGAACCGAGCAGTACTTC
J: TRBJ2-1; D: .; V: TRBV6-5; size: few; CDR3: CAVPWEDGNEQFF; DNA: TGTGCCGTACCGTGGGAGGATGGCAATGAGCAGTTCTTC
J: TRBJ1-1; D: .; V: TRBV27; size: few; CDR3: CASSRGRATEAFF; DNA: TGTGCCAGCAGTAGGGGTAGGGCCACTGAAGCTTTCTTT
J: TRBJ2-7; D: .; V: TRBV19; size: .; CDR3: CASSARTGGSYEQYF; DNA: TGTGCCAGTAGTGCACGGACGGGCGGAAGCTACGAGCAGTACTTC
J: TRBJ2-7; D: .; V: TRBV7-9; size: .; CDR3: CASSLALGGTSYEQYF; DNA: TGTGCCAGCAGCTTAGCGCTCGGCGGGACCTCCTACGAGCAGTACTTC
J: TRBJ2-1; D: .; V: TRBV12-5; size: once; CDR3: CASGLDPRGALEQFF; DNA: TGTGCTAGTGGTTTGGACCCCCGGGGAGCCCTGGAGCAGTTCTTC
J: TRBJ2-2; D: .; V: TRBV28; size: .; CDR3: CASSLRLGELFF; DNA: TGTGCCAGCAGTCTCCGACTAGGGGAGCTGTTTTTT
J: TRBJ2-1; D: TRBD2; V: TRBV9; size: .; CDR3: CASSVVTSGFGEQFF; DNA: TGTGCCAGCAGCGTTGTGACTAGCGGATTTGGTGAGCAGTTCTTC
J: TRBJ2-7; D: .; V: TRBV19; size: few; CDR3: CASSIRHPGVSISYEQYF; DNA: TGTGCCAGTAGTATTCGTCATCCTGGGGTGTCTATCTCCTACGAGCAGTACTTC
J: TRBJ1-1; D: .; V: TRBV6-5; size: .; CDR3: CASSYSVYAFF; DNA: TGTGCCAGCAGTTACTCGGTTTACGCTTTCTTT
J: TRBJ2-2; D: TRBD1; V: TRBV2; size: once; CDR3: CASSAGTGGSYTGELFF; DNA: TGTGCCAGCAGTGCCGGGACAGGGGGGTCCTACACCGGGGAGCTGTTTTTT
J: TRBJ2-1; D: .; V: TRBV30; size: few; CDR3: CAWSVRSIEQFF; DNA: TGTGCCTGGAGTGTAAGGTCAATTGAGCAGTTCTTC
J: TRBJ2-1; D: .; V: TRBV18; size: .; CDR3: CASSPEADSYEQFF; DNA: TGTGCCAGCTCACCAGAAGCAGACAGTTATGAGCAGTTCTTC
J: TRBJ1-2; D: .; V: TRBV10-3; size: .; CDR3: CAVSPTLRNYGYTF; DNA: TGTGCCGTCTCCCCGACGTTAAGGAACTATGGCTACACCTTC
J: TRBJ2-7; D: .; V: TRBV18; size: .; CDR3: CASSPASGYEQYF; DNA: TGTGCCAGCTCACCCGCTAGTGGGTACGAGCAGTACTTC
J: TRBJ2-7; D: .; V: TRBV4-1; size: .; CDR3: CASSQGLGDYEQYF; DNA: TGCGCCAGCAGCCAAGGTCTCGGGGACTACGAGCAGTACTTC
J: TRBJ2-7; D: .; V: TRBV4-1; size: many; CDR3: CASSQGGAREQYF; DNA: TGCGCCAGCAGCCAGGGGGGGGCGCGGGAGCAGTACTTC
J: TRBJ2-7; D: .; V: TRBV11-1; size: .; CDR3: CASSSQTGLPYEQYF; DNA: TGTGCCAGCAGCTCACAAACAGGGTTACCCTACGAGCAGTACTTC
J: TRBJ2-5; D: .; V: TRBV9; size: .; CDR3: CASSVVGGMETQYF; DNA: TGTGCCAGCAGCGTAGTTGGTGGGATGGAGACCCAGTACTTC